The present T cell receptor beta chain was sequenced within a study of cytomegalovirus exposure and HLA in healthy donors. The CDR3 has 16 amino acids. CDR1 is SGHRS, CDR2 YFSETQ, per germline. V lost 0 bases, J lost 5 bases, and 5 bases stayed unmatched. Libraries were prepared by immunoSEQ multiplex PCR; TCRdb keeps only in-frame clonotypes and omits some of them. This sample has more than 140,000 clones, with 85% to 90% found just once. The chain uses TRBV5-1 and TRBJ2-7; TRBD2 agrees at 13 bases. Specimen: PBMCs. The sequence was obtained from a woman in her late teens or twenties in good health and CMV-seropositive. The CDR3 nucleotides are TGCGCCAGCAGCTTGGTACTAGCGGGAGGGCCCCACGAGCAGTACTTC. It specifies CASSLVLAGGPHEQYF.